The rows below give T cell receptor beta chains drawn from one sample of a study of cytomegalovirus exposure and HLA in healthy donors. Assay used: immunoSEQ multiplex PCR; TCRdb lists only in-frame clones, some missing. Recorded for this sample: roughly 73,000 clones. The sequenced material came from PBMCs. Receptors originate from a man aged 50 or older in good health and CMV-seropositive. Both conserved end residues are part of each CDR3. Fields, in order: J gene, D gene, V gene, CDR3 DNA, CDR3 protein. The D gene is left open where the match is weak.

j_gene: TRBJ1-2; d_gene: TRBD1; v_gene: TRBV19; CDR3nt: TGTGCCAGCAGGGGGCCAGGGGGGGGCTATGGCTACACCTTC; CDR3aa: CASRGPGGGYGYTF
j_gene: TRBJ1-5; d_gene: TRBD1; v_gene: TRBV6-6; CDR3nt: TGTGCCAGCAGTCCCGGGACAGGGGCGCAGCCCCAGCATTTT; CDR3aa: CASSPGTGAQPQHF
j_gene: TRBJ2-3; d_gene: -; v_gene: TRBV2; CDR3nt: TGTGCCAGCAGTGAAAGAGGCAGGGGTGTGACAGATACGCAGTATTTT; CDR3aa: CASSERGRGVTDTQYF
j_gene: TRBJ2-3; d_gene: TRBD2; v_gene: TRBV14; CDR3nt: TGTGCCAGCAGCCGGGGACTAGCGGGACTCACAGATACGCAGTATTTT; CDR3aa: CASSRGLAGLTDTQYF
j_gene: TRBJ1-2; d_gene: -; v_gene: TRBV5-1; CDR3nt: TGCGCCAGCAGCTTGGACGTTCGTGGAGGCTATGGCTACACCTTC; CDR3aa: CASSLDVRGGYGYTF
j_gene: TRBJ1-3; d_gene: -; v_gene: TRBV4-2; CDR3nt: TGTGCCAGCAGCCAAGAAACAGGTGCCTCTGGAAACACCATATATTTT; CDR3aa: CASSQETGASGNTIYF
j_gene: TRBJ1-2; d_gene: TRBD1; v_gene: TRBV5-1; CDR3nt: TGCGCCAGCAGCTTGGAACCCGACAGGGGCGGCTATGGCTACACCTTC; CDR3aa: CASSLEPDRGGYGYTF
j_gene: TRBJ1-1; d_gene: -; v_gene: TRBV7-9; CDR3nt: TGTGCCAGCAGCTTAGTCGGGGGGAACACTGAAGCTTTCTTT; CDR3aa: CASSLVGGNTEAFF
j_gene: TRBJ1-2; d_gene: TRBD1; v_gene: TRBV15; CDR3nt: TGTGCCACCCTCGGGACAGGGGGGAATCCTTATGGCTACACCTTC; CDR3aa: CATLGTGGNPYGYTF
j_gene: TRBJ2-5; d_gene: -; v_gene: TRBV6-1; CDR3nt: TGTGCCAGCAGTCAAGGACAGTACCAAGAGACCCAGTACTTC; CDR3aa: CASSQGQYQETQYF
j_gene: TRBJ2-7; d_gene: -; v_gene: TRBV25-1; CDR3nt: TGTGCCAGCCCCTACCGAAGGGGCTACGAGCAGTACTTC; CDR3aa: CASPYRRGYEQYF
j_gene: TRBJ2-1; d_gene: TRBD2; v_gene: TRBV7-9; CDR3nt: TGTGCCAGCAGCCGGAGCGGGGGGGGAGACTACAATGAGCAGTTCTTC; CDR3aa: CASSRSGGGDYNEQFF
j_gene: TRBJ2-7; d_gene: TRBD2; v_gene: TRBV2; CDR3nt: TGTGCCAGCAAGCCGGGACTAGCGGTCGGCGAGCAGTACTTC; CDR3aa: CASKPGLAVGEQYF
j_gene: TRBJ2-7; d_gene: TRBD1; v_gene: TRBV6-5; CDR3nt: TGTGCCACCGTAGACAGGGGATTCTCCTACGAGCAGTACTTC; CDR3aa: CATVDRGFSYEQYF
j_gene: TRBJ2-7; d_gene: -; v_gene: TRBV2; CDR3nt: TGTGCCAGCAGCCTCAACAGGGGGGGCTCCTACGAGCAGTACTTC; CDR3aa: CASSLNRGGSYEQYF
j_gene: TRBJ2-3; d_gene: -; v_gene: TRBV20-1; CDR3nt: TGCAGTGCTAGAGACCGGGGGTTGCAGTATTTT; CDR3aa: CSARDRGLQYF
j_gene: TRBJ1-6; d_gene: -; v_gene: TRBV29-1; CDR3nt: TGCAGCGTTGTAGAGGACAGCAATTCACCCCTCCACTTT; CDR3aa: CSVVEDSNSPLHF
j_gene: TRBJ2-3; d_gene: TRBD2; v_gene: TRBV25-1; CDR3nt: TGTGCCAGCAGTGAGAGGGGACTAGCGTCAGATACGCAGTATTTT; CDR3aa: CASSERGLASDTQYF
j_gene: TRBJ1-1; d_gene: -; v_gene: TRBV29-1; CDR3nt: TGCAGCGGCCGCGGGGCCACTGAAGCTTTCTTT; CDR3aa: CSGRGATEAFF
j_gene: TRBJ1-5; d_gene: -; v_gene: TRBV4-1; CDR3nt: TGCGCCAGCAGCCAATCACTCTCCGGACAGAGCAATCAGCCCCAGCATTTT; CDR3aa: CASSQSLSGQSNQPQHF
j_gene: TRBJ2-2; d_gene: -; v_gene: TRBV5-1; CDR3nt: TGCGCCAGCAGCTTGGGGGCCGGCGCGGGGGAGCTGTTTTTT; CDR3aa: CASSLGAGAGELFF
j_gene: TRBJ2-2; d_gene: TRBD1; v_gene: TRBV19; CDR3nt: TGTGCCAGTAGTCCCAAGGACAGGGACGACACCTCCTCTACCGGGGAGCTGTTTTTT; CDR3aa: CASSPKDRDDTSSTGELFF
j_gene: TRBJ1-5; d_gene: -; v_gene: TRBV6-6; CDR3nt: TGTGCCAGCAGTCCTTCCCTACAGCTCCAGGGGCAGCCCCAGCATTTT; CDR3aa: CASSPSLQLQGQPQHF
j_gene: TRBJ2-7; d_gene: -; v_gene: TRBV7-8; CDR3nt: TGTGCCAGCAGCTTAGATGTTGGGGGGGCGGACGAGCAGTACTTC; CDR3aa: CASSLDVGGADEQYF
j_gene: TRBJ1-2; d_gene: TRBD1; v_gene: TRBV19; CDR3nt: TGTGCCAGTAGTACCGGACAGGGAGATGGCTACACCTTC; CDR3aa: CASSTGQGDGYTF
j_gene: TRBJ1-1; d_gene: -; v_gene: TRBV5-1; CDR3nt: TGCGCCAGCAGAAGAGAGAGGATGGAGGACACTGAAGCTTTCTTT; CDR3aa: CASRRERMEDTEAFF
j_gene: TRBJ1-4; d_gene: -; v_gene: TRBV2; CDR3nt: TGTGCCAGCAGGGCCGGACAGAGTAATGAAAAACTGTTTTTT; CDR3aa: CASRAGQSNEKLFF
j_gene: TRBJ1-1; d_gene: -; v_gene: TRBV5-5; CDR3nt: TGTGCCAGCAGCTCTAACACTGAAGCTTTCTTT; CDR3aa: CASSSNTEAFF
j_gene: TRBJ2-1; d_gene: TRBD2; v_gene: TRBV6-6; CDR3nt: TGTGCCAGCATCGGGACTAGCGGGAGAGGCAACAATGAGCAGTTCTTC; CDR3aa: CASIGTSGRGNNEQFF
j_gene: TRBJ2-2; d_gene: -; v_gene: TRBV2; CDR3nt: TGTGCCAGCAGTGGGCAATCTTTTACCGGGGAGCTGTTTTTT; CDR3aa: CASSGQSFTGELFF
j_gene: TRBJ1-3; d_gene: TRBD1; v_gene: TRBV4-1; CDR3nt: TGCGCCAGCAGCCAAACAGGGGATGTCGGAAACACCATATATTTT; CDR3aa: CASSQTGDVGNTIYF
j_gene: TRBJ1-1; d_gene: -; v_gene: TRBV6-4; CDR3nt: TGTGCCAGCAGTGAACAGGGGAACACTGAAGCTTTCTTT; CDR3aa: CASSEQGNTEAFF
j_gene: TRBJ2-7; d_gene: -; v_gene: TRBV7-9; CDR3nt: TGTGCCAGCAGCTCTTCCATGGCATCCTACGAGCAGTACTTC; CDR3aa: CASSSSMASYEQYF
j_gene: TRBJ2-5; d_gene: -; v_gene: TRBV25-1; CDR3nt: TGTGCCAGCAGGCCGGGGACTGTGGAGACCCAGTACTTC; CDR3aa: CASRPGTVETQYF
j_gene: TRBJ2-7; d_gene: -; v_gene: TRBV29-1; CDR3nt: TGCAGCGCCGTATCCCTAGATGCCCCCTACGAGCAGTACTTC; CDR3aa: CSAVSLDAPYEQYF
j_gene: TRBJ1-1; d_gene: TRBD1; v_gene: TRBV6-5; CDR3nt: TGTGCCAGCAGTAGACAGGGTAGGACTGAAGCTTTCTTT; CDR3aa: CASSRQGRTEAFF
j_gene: TRBJ1-1; d_gene: -; v_gene: TRBV11-3; CDR3nt: TGTGCCAGCAGCTTAGATGGACGGGAGAGCGCTGAAGCTTTCTTT; CDR3aa: CASSLDGRESAEAFF
j_gene: TRBJ2-2; d_gene: -; v_gene: TRBV6-1; CDR3nt: TGTGCCAGCCCGAGGGAGAACACCGGGGAGCTGTTTTTT; CDR3aa: CASPRENTGELFF
j_gene: TRBJ1-1; d_gene: -; v_gene: TRBV6-5; CDR3nt: TGTGCCAGCTCAGGCTCAACGAAGAGAACTGAAGCTTTCTTT; CDR3aa: CASSGSTKRTEAFF
j_gene: TRBJ2-1; d_gene: -; v_gene: TRBV9; CDR3nt: TGTGCCAGCAGCGTCTTGAGCTCCTACAATGAGCAGTTCTTC; CDR3aa: CASSVLSSYNEQFF
j_gene: TRBJ2-7; d_gene: TRBD2; v_gene: TRBV28; CDR3nt: TGTGCCAGCAGTTTTTGGCCTAGCGGGAGTAACGAGCAGTACTTC; CDR3aa: CASSFWPSGSNEQYF
j_gene: TRBJ2-3; d_gene: -; v_gene: TRBV28; CDR3nt: TGTGCCAGCAGTTGGACAGCCGTGGATACGCAGTATTTT; CDR3aa: CASSWTAVDTQYF
j_gene: TRBJ1-1; d_gene: -; v_gene: TRBV10-3; CDR3nt: TGTGCCATCAGTGAGGTCGGGGTCGGGATAACTGAAGCTTTCTTT; CDR3aa: CAISEVGVGITEAFF
j_gene: TRBJ2-2; d_gene: -; v_gene: TRBV11-3; CDR3nt: TGTGCCAGCAGCTTAGGGGCTGGCAGTTCGAACACCGGGGAGCTGTTTTTT; CDR3aa: CASSLGAGSSNTGELFF